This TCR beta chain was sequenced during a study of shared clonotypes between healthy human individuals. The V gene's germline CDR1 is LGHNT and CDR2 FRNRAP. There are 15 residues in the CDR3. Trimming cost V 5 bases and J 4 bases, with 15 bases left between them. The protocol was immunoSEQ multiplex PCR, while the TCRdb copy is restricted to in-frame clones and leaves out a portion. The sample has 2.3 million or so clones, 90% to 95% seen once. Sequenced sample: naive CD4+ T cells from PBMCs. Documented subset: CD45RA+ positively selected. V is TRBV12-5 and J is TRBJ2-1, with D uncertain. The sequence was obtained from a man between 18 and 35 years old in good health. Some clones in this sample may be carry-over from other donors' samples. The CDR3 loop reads CASGPSGSTYNEQFF. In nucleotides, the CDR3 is TGTGCTAGTGGTCCCTCGGGCTCTACGTACAATGAGCAGTTCTTC.